The 28 T cell receptor beta chains below come from one sample, sequenced in a study of CD8+CD57+ T cells in acquired aplastic anemia. CDR3 and TCR beta VDJ profiling relied on a genomic DNA template. TCRdb independently ran MiXCR on the reads; one entry per CDR3 protein. The sample consists of about 400,000 distinct CDR3 sequences, 55% to 75% of them appearing once. Specimen: sorted CD4+, CD8+, or CD8+CD57+ T cells (not recorded which) from PBMCs. Source of these receptors: a human donor in good health, serving as a control.

This clonotype has only a few counts. The rearrangement links TRBV20-1 to TRBJ2-1, with D perhaps matching TRBD1 (5 bases). CDR1 and CDR2 (germline): DFQATT, SNEGSKA (reference sequence). Trimming pared 6 bases from V and 7 bases from J, leaving 25 bases between. The CDR3 spans 16 residues. The CDR3 bases are TGCAGTGCCCTCCCCGCCGCGGTGGGGCTCGTTAATGAGCAGTTCTTC. It is translated as CSALPAAVGLVNEQFF.

The chain uses TRBV5-1 and TRBJ2-3; maybe TRBD1 (6 bases). Germline CDR1 and CDR2: SGHRS and YFSETQ. The V end lost 3 bases, the J end lost 11 bases, and 16 bases lay between the germline ends. This CDR3 region has 13 residues. The CDR3 DNA is TGCGCCAGCAGCTACGGACAGAACAATGAGCAGTATTTT. Translating gives CASSYGQNNEQYF.

About this clonotype: Lacking the conserved final phenylalanine or tryptophan, this CDR3 likely reflects a read error. Because the CDR3's place on the DNA is in doubt, the DNA is left out and the CDR3 is given as listed by TCRdb. This sequence joins TRBV7-9 and TRBJ1-2. The CDR3 has 13 amino acids, counting both end residues. Per the germline V gene, CDR1 is SEHNR and CDR2 is FQNEAQ (reference sequence). CDR3 region: CASSERTGAPLAT.

J is TRBJ2-7 and V is TRBV9; perhaps TRBD2 as D (5 bases). Trimming took 0 bases from V and 13 from J, leaving 20 bases between them. Per germline, CDR1 SGDLS and CDR2 YYNGEE. The CDR3 is 14 residues long. CDR3 residues: CASSVVGGNEQYYF. The CDR3 nucleotides read TGTGCCAGCAGCGTAGTTGGAGGCAACGAGCAGTACTACTTC. Variable domain in full (rest from reference TRBV9 and TRBJ2-7): DSGVTQTPKHLITATGQRVTLRCSPRSGDLSVYWYQQSLDQGLQFLIQYYNGEERAKGNILERFSAQQFPDLHSELNLSSLELGDSALYFCASSVVGGNEQYYFGPGTRLTVT.

This clonotype was detected only a few times. The CDR3 coding sequence is TGTGCCAGCAGTGAGATTCACGGGTGGGACGGGGCTTTCTTT. This translates into CASSEIHGWDGAFF. The gene calls are TRBV25-1 and TRBJ1-1; D is possibly TRBD1 (5 bases). From germline, CDR1 is MGHDK and CDR2 SYGVNS. This CDR3 comprises 14 residues. V shed 3 bases and J shed 11 bases, with 19 bases lying between them. The full variable domain, in which reference TRBV25-1 and TRBJ1-1 provide the parts outside the CDR3, is EADIYQTPRYLVIGTGKKITLECSQTMGHDKMYWYQQDPGMELHLIHYSYGVNSTEKGDLSSESTVSRIRTEHFPLTLESARPSHTSQYLCASSEIHGWDGAFFGQGTRLTVV.

The chain joins TRBV7-2 to TRBJ1-3; a possible D gene is TRBD1 (6 bases). The CDR3 covers 14 residues. The V and J ends lost 5 bases and 16 bases respectively, with 24 bases between them. Germline CDR1 SGHTA, CDR2 FQGNSA. CDR3: CASSLRGNGSTLYF. For the CDR3, the DNA is TGTGCCAGCAGCCTCAGGGGAAATGGATCAACCCTCTATTTT.

This rearrangement joins TRBV12-3 or TRBV12-4 to TRBJ1-6; tentatively, D is TRBD1 (5 bases). This CDR3 has 15 residues. The V gene lost 6 bases and the J gene lost 6 bases, with 15 bases spanning the gap. CDR3 nucleotide sequence: TGTGCCAGCAGCCGAACGGGGGGGGGTAATTCACCCCTCCACTTT. It codes for CASSRTGGGNSPLHF.

V and J are TRBV7-2 and TRBJ1-6; TRBD1 might be the D (5 bases). This CDR3 spans 14 amino acids. Germline V gene sequence: CDR1 SGHTA, CDR2 FQGNSA. Trimming cost V 6 bases and J 14 bases, with 20 bases left between them. In DNA form, the CDR3 reads TGTGCCAGCAGTGTGGCGAGGGACGCTTCCTCCCTCCACTTT. Its translation: CASSVARDASSLHF.

The chain combines TRBV20-1 with TRBJ2-3; 14 positions agree with TRBD2. J gave up 4 bases and V 4 bases, and 7 bases lay outside the gene matches. This CDR3 is 16 amino acids long. CDR1 and CDR2 (germline): DFQATT, SNEGSKA (reference sequence). The CDR3 DNA sequence: TGCAGTGCTACCCCCGGACTAGCGGGAGGTCCAGATACGCAGTATTTT. Its protein product is CSATPGLAGGPDTQYF.

The rearrangement joins TRBV2 to TRBJ2-5; TRBD2 matches at 9 bases. The V segment lost 6 bases and the J segment 5 bases; nucleotides outside the gene matches: 16. CDR1 and CDR2 from the germline V gene are SNHLY and FYNNEI. This CDR3 is built from 17 residues. The CDR3 reads CASSYGGAGGGGETQYF. CDR3 in DNA: TGTGCCAGCAGCTATGGGGGGGCGGGCGGGGGGGGGGAGACCCAGTACTTC.

CDR3 residues: CASSWHTWNTEALFF. The CDR3, as DNA: TGTGCCAGCAGCTGGCACACCTGGAACACTGAAGCGCTCTTTTTT. The genes are TRBV7-8 and TRBJ2-2; no clear D. The germline V gene has CDR1 SGHVS and CDR2 FQNEAQ. V shed 4 bases and J shed 17 bases, with 26 bases lying between them. This CDR3 contains 15 residues.

Turning to this clonotype: This likely comes from a read error, as the CDR3 has no conserved phenylalanine or tryptophan at its end. It is unclear where the CDR3 begins or ends on the DNA, so no DNA is shown, and the CDR3 is as TCRdb lists it. This chain joins TRBV19 and TRBJ2-2; the table's D call, TRBD1, was not checked against the DNA. Per germline, CDR1 LNHDA and CDR2 SQIVND (reference sequence). Ends included, the CDR3 has 16 residues. The CDR3 region is CASSIPGQGDYEQYFV.

This clonotype occurred once. Its ends do not fully match the called genes, so a read error is possible. The J gene is TRBJ1-5, the V gene TRBV5-1, with 9 bases matching TRBD1. CDR1 is SGHRS and CDR2 is YFSETQ in the germline V gene. This CDR3 contains 13 residues. The CDR3 DNA is TGTGCCGGCAGGGACAGGGCTAGTCAGCGCCAGCATTTT. Protein: CAGRDRASQRQHF.

This clonotype has at least ten counts. CDR3: CASSGQGGRAFF. The CDR3 DNA reads as TGTGCCAGCAGTGGACAGGGGGGGCGAGCTTTCTTT. The chain has TRBV12-3 or TRBV12-4 and TRBJ1-1; 10 nucleotides match TRBD1. The CDR3 runs 12 residues. J lost 10 bases, V lost 5 bases, and 4 bases had no gene match.

In its sample, this clonotype was seen a few times. This sequence may be a read error, since a much larger clone differs from it by one base. V usage is TRBV10-2 and J usage is TRBJ2-3; 11 bases fit TRBD2. Germline CDR1 and CDR2: WSHSY and SAAADI. The CDR3 has 15 residues. The CDR3 coding sequence is TGCACCAGCAGTTCAATAGCGGGGGGGCCAGATACGCAGTATTTT. As protein: CTSSSIAGGPDTQYF.

A single count supports this clonotype. The chain is built from TRBV7-2 and TRBJ2-5; 8 nucleotides align to TRBD2. J was trimmed by 4 bases and V by 8 bases; bases with no gene match: 6. The CDR3 is 13 amino acids. CDR1 is SGHTA and CDR2 is FQGNSA in the germline V gene. The CDR3 nucleotides are TGTGCCAGCTCCACGGGGGGGGTAGAGACCCAGTACTTC. Translated: CASSTGGVETQYF.

Of note for this clonotype: One end of the junction does not line up with germline, which may come from a read error. The genes are TRBV19 and TRBJ2-7; D possibly corresponds to TRBD2 (6 bases). The CDR3 runs 16 residues. From germline, CDR1 is LNHDA and CDR2 SQIVND (reference sequence). The CDR3 DNA reads TGTGCCAGTAGTATACTGTACCAGGGAGGTAACTACGACCAGCACTTC. This translates into CASSILYQGGNYDQHF.

About this clonotype: This CDR3 fails to terminate in the conserved phenylalanine or tryptophan, so it likely reflects a read error. No DNA is shown, since the ends of the CDR3 on it are uncertain; the CDR3 is the one TCRdb lists. The rearrangement uses TRBV7-2 and TRBJ1-5. The germline CDR1 and CDR2 sequences are SGHTA and FQGNSA. 13 amino acids form the CDR3, both terminal residues included. CDR3 loop: CASSLDSLHYGYT.

This clonotype was detected ten times or more. The chain carries TRBV20-1 and TRBJ2-1, with TRBD1 identical over 7 bases. The CDR3 runs to 14 residues. CDR1 and CDR2 from the germline V gene are DFQATT and SNEGSKA (reference sequence). J lost 3 bases, V lost 2 bases, and 4 bases had no gene match. The CDR3 reads CSARPGTVYNEQFF. The CDR3 region has the DNA TGCAGTGCTAGACCCGGGACAGTCTACAATGAGCAGTTCTTC.

A remark on this clonotype: The conserved closing phenylalanine or tryptophan is absent in this CDR3, likely reflecting a read error. The DNA is omitted, as the CDR3 cannot be located on it reliably, and the CDR3 follows TCRdb's listing. The chain employs TRBV9 and TRBJ1-3; TRBD1 is taken as the D call from the table, unchecked against the DNA. From its first to its last residue, the CDR3 has 13 amino acids. The germline V gene encodes CDR1 SGDLS and CDR2 YYNGEE. CDR3 residues: CASSQAGAYTFGS.

The rearrangement links TRBV12-3 or TRBV12-4 to TRBJ1-6, with D unresolved. The CDR3 runs 14 residues. With 5 bases removed from V and 6 bases from J, the gap between germline ends came to 11 bases. The CDR3 DNA sequence: TGTGCCAGCAGTGGCTTATCCGGTAATTCACCCCTCCACTTT. It translates to CASSGLSGNSPLHF.

The rearrangement links TRBV2 to TRBJ2-7, with D hard to call. This CDR3 has 12 amino acids. The germline V gene has CDR1 SNHLY and CDR2 FYNNEI. Trimming shortened V by 3 bases and J by 4 bases, and 7 bases separated the two germline ends. CDR3 in amino acids: CASSDRVYEQYF. CDR3 in DNA: TGTGCCAGCAGTGACCGCGTATACGAGCAGTACTTC.

As regards this clonotype: A read error may account for a junction end that differs from germline. The chain recombines TRBV6-1 with TRBJ1-2, with 7 bases lining up with TRBD1. The CDR3 consists of 16 residues. The V gene's germline CDR1 is MNHNS and CDR2 SASEGT. Here the CDR3 DNA reads TGTGCCAGCAGGGAAACAGGGGCCGCGGTGTCTCGTGGCTACACTTTC. This codes for CASRETGAAVSRGYTF.

The rearrangement joins TRBV6-5 to TRBJ1-1, with D possibly being TRBD1 (5 bases). Trimming stripped 7 bases from V and 4 bases from J, with 13 bases between. Germline V gene sequence: CDR1 MNHEY, CDR2 SVGAGI. The CDR3 is 13 amino acids. Written as DNA, the CDR3 is TGTGCCAGCACCCGGGGGTTAGGCACTGAAGCTTTCTTT. Protein sequence: CASTRGLGTEAFF.

J is TRBJ1-6 and V is TRBV6-5; 11 nucleotides match TRBD1. CDR3 length: 17 residues. V gave up 6 bases and J gave up 9 bases; unmatched junction bases: 13. Germline V CDR1 and CDR2: MNHEY, SVGAGI. The CDR3 is CASSLASGQGDPSPLHF. The CDR3, as DNA: TGTGCCAGCAGCCTAGCCTCGGGACAGGGGGATCCTTCACCCCTCCACTTT.

Details on this clonotype: At one of its ends the junction is not consistent with the germline gene, which may arise from a read error. The rearrangement joins TRBV12-3 or TRBV12-4 to TRBJ1-6, with a weak D call TRBD1 (5 bases). The CDR3 length is 14 residues. The CDR3 sequence is CASSLGPLSSPLHF. DNA for the CDR3: TGTGCCAGTAGTTTGGGACCATTGTCCTCACCCCTCCACTTT.

There are a few counts of this clonotype. This chain joins TRBV29-1 and TRBJ2-1; D remains ambiguous. V was pared by 4 bases and J by 2 bases, with 9 bases between. Per germline, CDR1 SQVTM and CDR2 ANQGSEA. CDR3 size: 13 residues. The CDR3 loop is CSVGMSPYNEQFF. In DNA, the CDR3 is TGCAGCGTTGGCATGTCCCCCTACAATGAGCAGTTCTTC.

This clonotype has more than one count but fewer than ten. The DNA of the CDR3 is TGTGCCAGCAGCTCCGAGGTAGGGCGTTCTTCACCCCTCCACTTT. Residues: CASSSEVGRSSPLHF. The genes are TRBV12-3 or TRBV12-4 and TRBJ1-6; D is unclear. V dropped 6 bases and J dropped 9 bases, with 18 bases sitting between them. The CDR3 runs 15 residues.